Included here is one T cell receptor (beta chain) sequence, with context. Nested amplification of TCRalpha and TCRbeta cDNA involved two PCRs of roughly 17 and 9 cycles. Reanalyzing the 5' RACE reads, TCRdb keeps one entry per CDR3 protein, without DNA. The table counts roughly 170,000 distinct CDR3 sequences; around 6.8% lies in the top ten. This CDR3 comprises 13 residues. This record belongs to a study of monozygotic twins with inflammatory bowel disease. The clonotype originates from a human donor with ulcerative colitis or Crohn's disease, or a healthy co-twin of an affected twin (not recorded which). Sequencing used blood. The gene calls are TRBV12-3 or TRBV12-4 and TRBJ2-7. The CDR3 is CASSFKGISEQYF.